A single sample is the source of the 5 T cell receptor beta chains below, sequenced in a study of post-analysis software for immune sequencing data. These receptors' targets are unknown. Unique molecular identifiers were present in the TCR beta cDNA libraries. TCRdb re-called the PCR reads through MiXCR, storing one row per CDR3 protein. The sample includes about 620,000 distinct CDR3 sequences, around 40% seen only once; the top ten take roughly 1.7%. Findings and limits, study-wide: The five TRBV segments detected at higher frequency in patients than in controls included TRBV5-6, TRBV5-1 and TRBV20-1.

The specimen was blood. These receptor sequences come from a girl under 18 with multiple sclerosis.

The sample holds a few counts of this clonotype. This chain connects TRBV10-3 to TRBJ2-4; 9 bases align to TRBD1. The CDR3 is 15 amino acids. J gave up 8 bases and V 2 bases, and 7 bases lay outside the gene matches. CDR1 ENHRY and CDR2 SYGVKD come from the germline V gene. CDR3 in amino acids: CAISEGTGIGDIQYF. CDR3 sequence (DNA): TGTGCCATCAGTGAGGGGACAGGGATCGGGGACATTCAGTACTTC.

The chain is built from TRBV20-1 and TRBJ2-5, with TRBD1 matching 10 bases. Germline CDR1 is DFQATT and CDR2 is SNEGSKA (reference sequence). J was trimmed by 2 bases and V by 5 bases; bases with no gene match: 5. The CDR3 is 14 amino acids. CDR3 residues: CSAPRTGGQETQYF. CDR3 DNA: TGCAGTGCTCCAAGGACAGGGGGACAAGAGACCCAGTACTTC.

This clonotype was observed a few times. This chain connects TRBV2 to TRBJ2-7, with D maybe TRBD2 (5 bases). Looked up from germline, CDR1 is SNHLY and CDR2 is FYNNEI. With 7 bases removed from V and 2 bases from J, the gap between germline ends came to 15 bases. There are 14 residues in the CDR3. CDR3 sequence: CASKRAGGTYEQYF. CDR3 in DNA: TGTGCCAGCAAGAGGGCAGGTGGCACCTACGAGCAGTACTTC.

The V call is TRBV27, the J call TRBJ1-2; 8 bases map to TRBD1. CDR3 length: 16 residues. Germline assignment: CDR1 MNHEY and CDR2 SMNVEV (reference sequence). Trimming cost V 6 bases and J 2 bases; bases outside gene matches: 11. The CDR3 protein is CASSPYSRQGNYGYTF. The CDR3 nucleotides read TGTGCCAGCAGCCCCTACTCACGACAGGGGAACTATGGCTACACCTTC.

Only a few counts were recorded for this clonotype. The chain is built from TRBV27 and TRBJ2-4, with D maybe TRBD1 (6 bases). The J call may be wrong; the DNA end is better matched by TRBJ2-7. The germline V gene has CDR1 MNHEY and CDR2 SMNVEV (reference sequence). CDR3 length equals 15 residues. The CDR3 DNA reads TGTGCCAGCACCTCACTAGGACAGACTTACTACGAGCAGTACTTC. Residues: CASTSLGQTYYEQYF.